This TCR beta chain was recovered during a study of CD8 T cells in Susac syndrome (dated by TCRdb to the late 2010s). Notes on the research overall: The study used repertoire sequencing to test whether antigen drove CD8+ T cell activation and differentiation in Susac syndrome. The clonality of the CD8+ T cell repertoire was compared across 12 healthy donors, some 14 Susac syndrome patients and under 18 multiple sclerosis patients. Paper-wide results and their limitations: The study acknowledged that relatively few individuals were included in the TCR sequencing and HLA analysis.

High-throughput TCR beta sequencing profiled peripheral blood CD8+ and CD4+ T cells from healthy donors, Susac syndrome patients and multiple sclerosis patients. Multiple sclerosis controls were treatment-naive patients with stable or active relapsing-remitting disease fulfilling revised McDonald criteria. Bulk CD8+ and CD4+ T cells were purified magnetically by negative isolation, whereas CD8+ TEMRA cells were enriched by FACS. Blood was drawn into EDTA tubes, processed within 24 hours, and PBMCs were isolated by density gradient centrifugation. PBMCs intended for TCR sequencing were cryopreserved in liquid nitrogen and thawed later in a water bath at 37 degrees C. Purity of sorted or isolated CD4+, CD8+ and CD8+ TEMRA cells was at least 90%. RNA was extracted with the RNeasy kit and about 0.5 to 1 ug was reverse transcribed using random hexamers. The immunoSEQ multiplex PCR assay, covering 54 Vbeta and 13 Jbeta segments, was used to amplify TCR beta CDR3 regions. PCR amplification bias was corrected by using a synthetic template baseline for primer optimization and computational correction. Under the source paper's analysis protocol: Reads were annotated to V, D and J genes according to IMGT and were analyzed with immunoSEQ Analyzer, with only productive sequences retained. To calculate clonality, Shannon entropy was normalized by log2 of the number of productive unique sequences and then subtracted from one. For each patient and control, public and private clones were evaluated within the 100 most prevalent clones. Clones were defined as Susac-specific when absent from the healthy and MS cohorts, from roughly 1,000 published viral clones and from other ImmuneACCESS disease sequences. The public sequencing data were trimmed at Q25 with fastp and processed into clonotypes with MiXCR by TCRdb, which kept only in-frame beta chains. Every CDR3 protein is listed once, alongside the most common genes and DNA of its rows. These V and J calls rely on TCRdb rather than the paper's analysis. The sample yields about 150,000 distinct CDR3 sequences; 95% to 96% were counted once. The biggest ten clones account for 0.14% to 0.15% of the sample.

In the case of this clonotype: The specificity of this receptor is unknown. It has no much larger one-base neighbor in the sample; base qualities were not kept.

The clonotype comes from a human donor with multiple sclerosis. Sample: CD8+ T cells from PBMCs.

The CDR3 region: CSAREVNQETQYF. The DNA is as follows: TGCAGTGCTAGGGAGGTTAACCAAGAGACCCAGTACTTC. The chain was built from TRBV20-1 and TRBJ2-5; the D region possibly corresponds to TRBD2 (5 bases align). The CDR3 contains 13 residues, cysteine and phenylalanine counted. Just CDR3 DNA is preserved here, 39 bases in frame from base 1. V loses 3 bases, J loses 0 bases, and the germline ends lie 8 bases apart. Via the germline V gene (reference sequence), CDR1 is DFQATT and CDR2 SNEGSKA.